Given below is one T cell receptor (beta chain) in context. This specimen belongs to a study of blood T cell repertoires in COVID-19. For the study at large: PBMCs, B-cell-depleted T cells, or T cells provided the cDNA or gDNA that made up the material.

This table comes from immunoSEQ multiplex PCR, and its TCRdb copy is limited to in-frame clones, with some not included. Counted here are about 140,000 clones, around 86% occurring once; the ten biggest clones make up about 4%. Material for sequencing was peripheral blood. The clonotype comes from an elderly woman with acute or convalescent COVID-19.

The CDR3 sequence is CASSVVGQGTDTQYF. DNA for the CDR3: TGTGCCAGCAGCGTAGTGGGACAGGGGACAGATACGCAGTATTTT. The chain has TRBV9 and TRBJ2-3; 10 bases align to TRBD1. CDR1 and CDR2 from the germline V gene are SGDLS and YYNGEE. This CDR3 comprises 15 residues. V was clipped by 0 bases and J by 3 bases; unmatched bases: 1.